Included here is one T cell receptor beta chain sequence, with context. Original processing notes: How many nucleated cells were present was estimated from reference gene primer amplification. The repertoire was sequenced with immunoSEQ multiplex PCR; TCRdb's copy has only in-frame clones and lacks some. For V, J and clone size, that table is used; D and trimming come from the DNA. The table shows 130,000 or so clones, with approximately 90% occurring only once. The entry originates in a study of blood T cell repertoires in COVID-19. Study-level information: From the United States, Italy and Spain came samples of acute and convalescent COVID-19. The analysed material was cDNA or gDNA that came from T cells, B-cell-depleted T cells, or PBMCs.

This CDR3 has 16 amino acids. Germline V gene lookup returns CDR1 SGHTA and CDR2 FQGNSA. V lost 1 base and J 0 bases, leaving 11 bases between the germline ends. The chain employs TRBV7-2 and TRBJ2-3; TRBD1 might be the D (6 bases). The sequenced sample was peripheral blood. The sequence derives from a man in his fifties with active or convalescent COVID-19. CDR3 nucleotides: TGTGCCAGCAGCTTAGACGTGGGGGCTAGCACAGATACGCAGTATTTT. It is translated as CASSLDVGASTDTQYF.